This entry is about one T cell receptor (beta chain). Germline CDR1 SNHLY, CDR2 FYNNEI. CDR3 size: 18 residues. V lost 0 bases and J 6 bases, leaving 24 bases between the germline ends. This specimen comes from a study of blood T cell repertoires in COVID-19. Turning to the study itself: There were acute and convalescent COVID-19 samples, and they came from the United States, Italy and Spain. In each case, the material was cDNA or gDNA derived from T cells, B-cell-depleted T cells, or PBMCs.

Per the original data handling: Estimation of nucleated cell counts relied on the amplification of reference gene primers. Clones were read by immunoSEQ multiplex PCR, and TCRdb kept only the in-frame ones, dropping some. That table gives V, J and clone size, and the DNA gave D and trimming. The table includes more than 300,000 clones, about 93% detected once. The V gene is TRBV2, the J gene TRBJ2-7; a weak D match, TRBD2 (6 bases). The material sequenced was peripheral blood. The TCR was taken from a woman between 18 and 29 years old who had recovered from COVID-19. CDR3 loop: CASSEAMGGNLPTFEQYV. The CDR3 DNA is TGTGCCAGCAGTGAAGCGATGGGGGGAAACCTACCTACGTTCGAGCAGTACGTC.